One and the same sample provided the 5 T cell receptor beta chains below, sequenced in a study of Ad26.COV2.S vaccination and SARS-CoV-2 variants. Profiling relied on immunoSEQ multiplex PCR, and the TCRdb table lists in-frame clones only, not all of them. The table has about half a million clones, roughly nine tenths seen once. Indicated treatment: some 20 received Ad26.COV2.S at low or high dose, single or two shots; 5 received placebo; per-sample allocation not given. Samples came from day 63 after the first vaccine or placebo injection. The sample in question was peripheral blood, obtained in a trial of Ad26.COV2.S vaccine versus placebo. These receptors all stem from a person between 18 and 65 years old who received the Ad26.COV2.S COVID-19 vaccine or a placebo.

The chain couples TRBV5-1 to TRBJ2-1, with a possible D match to TRBD1 (6 bases). CDR1 is SGHRS and CDR2 is YFSETQ in the germline V gene. V shed 0 bases and J shed 6 bases, with 10 bases lying between them. The CDR3 runs 14 residues. The CDR3 nucleotides are TGCGCCAGCAGCTTGGAACAGGGTTTCAATGAGCAGTTCTTC. Translating it yields CASSLEQGFNEQFF. The complete variable domain, with remaining parts taken from reference TRBV5-1 and TRBJ2-1, reads KAGVTQTPRYLIKTRGQQVTLSCSPISGHRSVSWYQQTPGQGLQFLFEYFSETQRNKGNFPGRFSGRQFSNSRSEMNVSTLELGDSALYLCASSLEQGFNEQFFGPGTRLTVL.

A single count supports this clone. This chain connects TRBV18 to TRBJ2-7; 13 bases are a match to TRBD2. J was trimmed by 5 bases and V by 6 bases; bases with no gene match: 7. The germline V gene encodes CDR1 KGHSH and CDR2 LQKENI. The CDR3 is 15 residues long. The CDR3 nucleotides read TGTGCCAGCTCGATCGGGACTAGCGGGACCCACGAGCAGTACTTC. This sequence encodes CASSIGTSGTHEQYF.

The genes are TRBV2 and TRBJ2-1; the match to TRBD2 covers 7 bases. The CDR3 runs to 14 residues. Trimming cost V 9 bases and J 4 bases; bases outside gene matches: 9. The germline gives CDR1 SNHLY, CDR2 FYNNEI. CDR3 sequence reads: CARDSGYIYNEQFF. Written as DNA, the CDR3 is TGTGCCAGGGATAGCGGGTATATATACAATGAGCAGTTCTTC. Based on the CDR3 plus reference TRBV2 and TRBJ2-1, the full variable domain is EPEVTQTPSHQVTQMGQEVILRCVPISNHLYFYWYRQILGQKVEFLVSFYNNEISEKSEIFDDQFSVERPDGSNFTLKIRSTKLEDSAMYFCARDSGYIYNEQFFGPGTRLTVL.

This clone was recorded once. CDR3 DNA sequence: TGTGCCAGCAGCTACAGGGGAGTGCATAATTCACCCCTCCACTTT. The encoded protein is CASSYRGVHNSPLHF. V and J are TRBV6-6 and TRBJ1-6, with 7 bases matching TRBD1. The CDR3 has 15 residues. Germline V gene lookup returns CDR1 MNHNY and CDR2 SVGAGI (reference sequence). V gave up 6 bases and J gave up 5 bases; unmatched junction bases: 7.

V is TRBV5-6 and J is TRBJ2-7, with D possibly matching TRBD2 (6 bases). Trimming left V 3 bases short and J 2 bases short, with 15 bases between. The CDR3 runs 15 residues. Germline assignment: CDR1 SGHDT and CDR2 YYEEEE. CDR3 nucleotide sequence: TGTGCCAGCAGCTGGAGGGACCGGCGGGCCTACGAGCAGTACTTC. It yields the protein CASSWRDRRAYEQYF.